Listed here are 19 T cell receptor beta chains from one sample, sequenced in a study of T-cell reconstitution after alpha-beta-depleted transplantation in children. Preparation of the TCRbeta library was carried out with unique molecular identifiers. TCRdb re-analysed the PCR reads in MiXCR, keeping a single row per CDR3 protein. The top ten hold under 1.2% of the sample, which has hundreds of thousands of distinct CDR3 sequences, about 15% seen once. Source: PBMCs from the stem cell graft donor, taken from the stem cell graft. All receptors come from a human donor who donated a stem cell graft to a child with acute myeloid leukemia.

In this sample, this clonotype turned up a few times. The CDR3 DNA follows: TGTGCCAGCAGCGTGGCGGGACAGGGGGCCTACGAGCAGTACTTC. Residues: CASSVAGQGAYEQYF. The genes are TRBV9 and TRBJ2-7; 11 nucleotides agree with TRBD1. CDR3 length: 15 amino acids. The trim removed 2 bases at V and 2 bases at J, leaving 3 bases unmatched. Per the germline V gene, CDR1 is SGDLS and CDR2 is YYNGEE.

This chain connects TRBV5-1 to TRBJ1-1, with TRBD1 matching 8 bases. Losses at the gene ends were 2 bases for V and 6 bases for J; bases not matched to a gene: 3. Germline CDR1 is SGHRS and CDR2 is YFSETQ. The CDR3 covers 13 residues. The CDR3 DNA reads TGCGCCAGCAGCTTCACAGGGGGTCCTGAAGCTTTCTTT. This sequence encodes CASSFTGGPEAFF.

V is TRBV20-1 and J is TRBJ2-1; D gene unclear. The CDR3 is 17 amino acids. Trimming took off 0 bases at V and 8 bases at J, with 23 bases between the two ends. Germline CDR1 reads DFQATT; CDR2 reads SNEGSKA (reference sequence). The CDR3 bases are TGCAGTGCTAGAGACCCTGTAGGCCGCCCTGTTTTGGATGAGCAGTTCTTC. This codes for CSARDPVGRPVLDEQFF.

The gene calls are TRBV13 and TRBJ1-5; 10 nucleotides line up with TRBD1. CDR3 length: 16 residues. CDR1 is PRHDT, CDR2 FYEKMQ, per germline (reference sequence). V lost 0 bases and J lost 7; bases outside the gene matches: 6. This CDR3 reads CASSLGGTGERQPQHF. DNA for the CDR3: TGTGCCAGCAGCTTAGGGGGGACAGGGGAAAGGCAGCCCCAGCATTTT.

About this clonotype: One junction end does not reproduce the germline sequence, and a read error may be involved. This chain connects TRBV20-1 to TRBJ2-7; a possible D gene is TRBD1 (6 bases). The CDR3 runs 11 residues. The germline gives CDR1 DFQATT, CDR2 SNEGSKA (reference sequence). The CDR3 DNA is TGCAGTGCTAGGAGGGGGTACGAGCTGTACTTC. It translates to CSARRGYELYF.

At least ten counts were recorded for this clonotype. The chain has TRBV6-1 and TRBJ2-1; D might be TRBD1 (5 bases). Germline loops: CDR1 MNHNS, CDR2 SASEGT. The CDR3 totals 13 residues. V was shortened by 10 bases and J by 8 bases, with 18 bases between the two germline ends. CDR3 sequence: CATCRQGAHEQFF. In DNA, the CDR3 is TGTGCCACCTGTCGACAAGGGGCGCATGAGCAGTTCTTC.

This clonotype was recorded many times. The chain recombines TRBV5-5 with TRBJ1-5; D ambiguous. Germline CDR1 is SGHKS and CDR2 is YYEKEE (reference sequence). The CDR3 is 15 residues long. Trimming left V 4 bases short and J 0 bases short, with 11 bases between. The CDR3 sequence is CASSPAGDSNQPQHF. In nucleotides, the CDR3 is TGTGCCAGCAGCCCCGCGGGAGATAGCAATCAGCCCCAGCATTTT.

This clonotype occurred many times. This CDR3 is CAISESRGTEQFF. CDR3 bases: TGTGCCATCAGTGAGAGTAGGGGTACTGAGCAGTTCTTC. The chain employs TRBV10-3 and TRBJ2-1, with D possibly being TRBD1 (5 bases). Trimming pared 2 bases from V and 9 bases from J, leaving 11 bases between. In germline, CDR1 is ENHRY, CDR2 SYGVKD. The CDR3 is 13 residues long.

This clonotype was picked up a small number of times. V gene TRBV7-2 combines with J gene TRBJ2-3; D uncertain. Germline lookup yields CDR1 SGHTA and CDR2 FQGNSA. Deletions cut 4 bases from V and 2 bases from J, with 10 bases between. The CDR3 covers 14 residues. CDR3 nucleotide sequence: TGTGCCAGCAGCTCATCTTGGTCCACAGATACGCAGTATTTT. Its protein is CASSSSWSTDTQYF.

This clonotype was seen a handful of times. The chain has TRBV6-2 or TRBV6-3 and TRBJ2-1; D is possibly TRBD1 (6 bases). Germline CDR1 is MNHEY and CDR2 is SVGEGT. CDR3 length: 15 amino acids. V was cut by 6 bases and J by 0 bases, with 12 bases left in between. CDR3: CASRGAGSSYNEQFF. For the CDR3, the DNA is TGTGCCAGCAGGGGGGCGGGTAGCTCCTACAATGAGCAGTTCTTC.

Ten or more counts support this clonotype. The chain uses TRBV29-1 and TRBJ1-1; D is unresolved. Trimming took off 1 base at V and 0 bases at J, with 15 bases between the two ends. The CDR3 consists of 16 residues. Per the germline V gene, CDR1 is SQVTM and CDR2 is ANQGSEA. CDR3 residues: CSVEVWQKGMNTEAFF. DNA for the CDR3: TGCAGCGTTGAAGTATGGCAGAAAGGCATGAACACTGAAGCTTTCTTT.

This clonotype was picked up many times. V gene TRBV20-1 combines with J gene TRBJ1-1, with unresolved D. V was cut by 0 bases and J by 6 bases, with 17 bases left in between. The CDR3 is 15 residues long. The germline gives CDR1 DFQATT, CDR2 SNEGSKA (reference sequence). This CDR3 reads CSAREGWRVGAEAFF. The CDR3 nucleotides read TGCAGTGCTAGAGAGGGTTGGCGGGTCGGCGCTGAAGCTTTCTTT.

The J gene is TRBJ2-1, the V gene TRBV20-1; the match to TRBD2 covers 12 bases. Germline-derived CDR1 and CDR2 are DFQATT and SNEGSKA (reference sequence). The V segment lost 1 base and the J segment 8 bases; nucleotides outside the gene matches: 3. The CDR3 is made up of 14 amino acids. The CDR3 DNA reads TGCAGTGCTAGAGTGACTAGCGGGGGTTATGAGCAGTTCTTC. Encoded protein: CSARVTSGGYEQFF.

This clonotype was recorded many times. The CDR3 sequence: CASSLGTRTGSQPQHF. DNA for the CDR3: TGTGCCAGCAGCTTAGGTACCCGGACAGGGAGTCAGCCCCAGCATTTT. The chain recombines TRBV7-2 with TRBJ1-5; TRBD1 matches 8 bases. This CDR3 region has 16 residues. After removal of 1 base from V and 6 bases from J, the junction contained 8 bases not matched to a gene. Germline V gene lookup returns CDR1 SGHTA and CDR2 FQGNSA.

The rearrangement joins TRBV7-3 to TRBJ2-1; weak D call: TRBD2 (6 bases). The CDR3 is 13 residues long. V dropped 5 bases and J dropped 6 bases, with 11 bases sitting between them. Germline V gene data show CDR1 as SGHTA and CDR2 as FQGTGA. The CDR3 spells CASSPIAVNEQFF. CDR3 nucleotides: TGTGCCAGCAGCCCCATAGCGGTCAATGAGCAGTTCTTC.

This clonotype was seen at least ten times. The CDR3 protein is CSAREMLAGAYEQYF. CDR3 nucleotides: TGCAGTGCTAGAGAGATGCTAGCGGGGGCCTACGAGCAGTACTTC. The chain carries TRBV20-1 and TRBJ2-7; TRBD2 agrees at 10 bases. CDR1 is DFQATT, CDR2 SNEGSKA, per germline (reference sequence). Trimming removed 0 bases from V and 2 bases from J; junction bases left unmatched: 4. CDR3 length: 15 amino acids.

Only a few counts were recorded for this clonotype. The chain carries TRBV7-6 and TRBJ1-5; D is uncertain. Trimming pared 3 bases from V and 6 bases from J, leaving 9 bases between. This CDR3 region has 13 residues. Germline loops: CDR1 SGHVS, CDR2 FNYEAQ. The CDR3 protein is CASSLDAFQPQHF. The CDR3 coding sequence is TGTGCCAGCAGCTTGGATGCTTTTCAGCCCCAGCATTTT.

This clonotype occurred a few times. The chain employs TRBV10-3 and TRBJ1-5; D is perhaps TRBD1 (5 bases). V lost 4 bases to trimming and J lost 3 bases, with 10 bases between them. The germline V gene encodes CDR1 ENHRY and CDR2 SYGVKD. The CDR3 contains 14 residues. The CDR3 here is CAISGGGNNQPQHF. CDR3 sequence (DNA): TGTGCCATCAGTGGGGGGGGAAACAATCAGCCCCAGCATTTT.

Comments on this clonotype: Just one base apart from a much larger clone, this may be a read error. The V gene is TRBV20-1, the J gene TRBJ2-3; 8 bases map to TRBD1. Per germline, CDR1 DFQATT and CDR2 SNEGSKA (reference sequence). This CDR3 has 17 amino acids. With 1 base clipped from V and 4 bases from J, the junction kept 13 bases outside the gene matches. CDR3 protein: CSARAESQGATADTQYF. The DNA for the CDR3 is TGCAGTGCTAGAGCAGAGTCTCAGGGGGCTACTGCAGATACGCAGTATTTT.